These 23 T cell receptor beta chains share one sample of origin, sequenced in a study of blood T cell repertoires in COVID-19. Generated by immunoSEQ multiplex PCR, the TCRdb table keeps only in-frame clones and is missing some. The data contain around 59,000 clones, 88% of them singletons. The sequencing input was peripheral blood. Receptors originate from a man aged 55 to 69 with acute or convalescent COVID-19.

This sequence joins TRBV4-1 and TRBJ1-2; no clear D. The V and J ends lost 3 bases and 0 bases respectively, with 14 bases between them. Germline V gene sequence: CDR1 MGHRA, CDR2 YSYEKL. The CDR3 has 16 residues. The CDR3 DNA reads as TGCGCCAGCAGCCAGTTGTTCGCCACATCTAACTATGGCTACACCTTC. As protein: CASSQLFATSNYGYTF.

This chain uses TRBV30 with TRBJ2-1, with 14 bases aligning to TRBD2. Per the germline V gene, CDR1 is GTSNPN and CDR2 is SVGIG (reference sequence). V lost 5 bases, J lost 10 bases, and 7 bases stayed unmatched. The CDR3 totals 14 residues. This CDR3 reads CAWGTSGSSDEQFF. The CDR3 region has the DNA TGTGCCTGGGGGACTAGCGGGAGTTCCGACGAGCAGTTCTTC.

V usage is TRBV10-3 and J usage is TRBJ1-2; a weak D match, TRBD1 (5 bases). The germline CDR1 and CDR2 sequences are ENHRY and SYGVKD. The V end was cut by 3 bases, the J end by 8 bases, with 16 bases between. CDR3 size: 14 residues. CDR3 amino acids: CAISEISRGDGYTF. CDR3 bases: TGTGCCATCAGTGAAATTTCTCGCGGGGACGGCTACACCTTC.

The gene calls are TRBV19 and TRBJ2-2; D gene unclear. The CDR3 runs 14 residues. From germline, CDR1 is LNHDA and CDR2 SQIVND (reference sequence). V was cut by 0 bases and J by 6 bases, with 8 bases left in between. CDR3 sequence (DNA): TGTGCCAGTAGTATAGATCTCCTAGCCGGGGAGCTGTTTTTT. Translated: CASSIDLLAGELFF.

The rearrangement joins TRBV5-1 to TRBJ1-1; D ambiguous. The V and J ends lost 7 bases and 0 bases respectively, with 13 bases between them. CDR1 SGHRS and CDR2 YFSETQ come from the germline V gene. The CDR3 totals 14 residues. The CDR3 loop is CASGTGTMNTEAFF. For the CDR3, the DNA is TGCGCCAGCGGTACGGGAACGATGAACACTGAAGCTTTCTTT.

This clone came up once. The rearrangement links TRBV6-5 to TRBJ1-2, with D uncertain. CDR3 length equals 14 residues. Trimming took 4 bases from V and 3 from J, leaving 12 bases between them. The germline V gene encodes CDR1 MNHEY and CDR2 SVGAGI. CDR3 sequence (DNA): TGTGCCAGCAGTTCGATGGAGAGCTACTATGGCTACACCTTC. Its translation is CASSSMESYYGYTF.

This sequence joins TRBV6-5 and TRBJ1-2; TRBD1 is a possible D gene (6 bases). CDR3 size: 10 residues. CDR1 is MNHEY, CDR2 SVGAGI, per germline. Trimming stripped 10 bases from V and 5 bases from J, with 8 bases between. The chain's CDR3 is CATGQYGYTF. CDR3 nucleotides: TGTGCCACCGGACAGTATGGCTACACCTTC.

The chain uses TRBV9 and TRBJ1-3, with 7 positions matching TRBD1. The CDR3 is 17 amino acids. Germline V gives CDR1 SGDLS, CDR2 YYNGEE. V shed 0 bases and J 0 bases; nucleotides not matched to a gene: 6. CDR3 DNA sequence: TGTGCCAGCAGCGTAGGTGGGACAGCCTACTCTGGAAACACCATATATTTT. Protein product: CASSVGGTAYSGNTIYF. Full variable domain (rest looked up from reference TRBV9 and TRBJ1-3): DSGVTQTPKHLITATGQRVTLRCSPRSGDLSVYWYQQSLDQGLQFLIQYYNGEERAKGNILERFSAQQFPDLHSELNLSSLELGDSALYFCASSVGGTAYSGNTIYFGEGSWLTVV.

The chain joins TRBV5-8 to TRBJ2-2; tentatively, D is TRBD1 (6 bases). The ends were cut back, 2 bases at V and 5 bases at J, with 7 bases in the middle. This CDR3 has 13 residues. Looked up from germline, CDR1 is SGHTS and CDR2 is YDEGEE. CDR3 residues: CASSFQGTGELFF. CDR3 in DNA: TGTGCCAGCAGCTTTCAGGGGACCGGGGAGCTGTTTTTT.

In DNA form, the CDR3 reads TGTGCCAGCTCACCATACGGCAATGAGCAGTTCTTC. This encodes CASSPYGNEQFF. This sequence joins TRBV18 and TRBJ2-1, with D uncertain. The germline V gene has CDR1 KGHSH and CDR2 LQKENI. The germline V and J ends were trimmed by 2 bases and 6 bases, with 5 bases remaining between them. This CDR3 is built from 12 residues.

V and J are TRBV21-1 and TRBJ1-1; the DNA was not used to check the table's D call, TRBD1. TRBV21-1 constitutes a pseudogene. This CDR3 has 18 amino acids. The CDR3 region is CASSIGLDRVGEDTEAFF. As DNA, the CDR3 is TGTGCCAGCAGCATAGGGTTAGACAGGGTGGGCGAGGACACTGAAGCTTTCTTT.

This clone was observed a few times. CDR3 region: CASSLGSGYGYTF. CDR3 in DNA: TGTGCCAGCAGCTTAGGTTCAGGCTATGGCTACACCTTC. This rearrangement joins TRBV7-6 to TRBJ1-2; D is unresolved. Between the trimmed V and J ends, which lost 1 base and 4 bases, there was a span of 7 bases. Per the germline V gene, CDR1 is SGHVS and CDR2 is FNYEAQ. The CDR3 totals 13 residues.

The V and J genes are TRBV18 and TRBJ2-7, with 10 bases matching TRBD2. Germline lookup yields CDR1 KGHSH and CDR2 LQKENI. With 3 bases clipped from V and 5 bases from J, the junction kept 19 bases outside the gene matches. This CDR3 region has 19 residues. This CDR3 reads CASSPGQGTSSGRTNEQYF. In DNA, the CDR3 is TGTGCCAGCTCACCTGGACAGGGAACGTCTAGCGGGAGAACGAACGAGCAGTACTTC.

The chain uses TRBV20-1 and TRBJ1-1, with D perhaps matching TRBD1 (5 bases). CDR3 length equals 13 residues. Germline loops: CDR1 DFQATT, CDR2 SNEGSKA (reference sequence). V was cut by 3 bases and J by 1 base, with 9 bases left in between. CDR3 nucleotides: TGCAGTGCTAGTTCGGGGGGGAACACTGAAGCTTTCTTT. This encodes CSASSGGNTEAFF.

This clone was seen only a few times. The chain employs TRBV2 and TRBJ2-7, with D possibly TRBD1 on 5 matching bases. V lost 4 bases to trimming and J lost 3 bases, with 19 bases between them. This CDR3 has 16 amino acids. Germline V gives CDR1 SNHLY, CDR2 FYNNEI. The chain's CDR3 is CASSVRDPTLFYEQYF. CDR3 DNA sequence: TGTGCCAGCAGTGTCAGGGATCCCACCTTGTTCTACGAGCAGTACTTC.

The chain has TRBV7-3 and TRBJ2-3, with 9 bases aligning to TRBD2. This CDR3 spans 14 amino acids. Trimming took 5 bases from V and 8 from J; bases not matched to a gene: 8. Germline V gives CDR1 SGHTA, CDR2 FQGTGA. CDR3 DNA sequence: TGTGCCAGCAGCACCTTAGCGGGAGTGGGTACGCAGTATTTT. Its translation: CASSTLAGVGTQYF. The whole variable domain, remainder taken from reference TRBV7-3 and TRBJ2-3, is GAGVSQTPSNKVTEKGKYVELRCDPISGHTALYWYRQSLGQGPEFLIYFQGTGAADDSGLPNDRFFAVRPEGSVSTLKIQRTERGDSAVYLCASSTLAGVGTQYFGPGTRLTVL.

The rearrangement joins TRBV28 to TRBJ1-2, with 10 bases fitting TRBD1. CDR3 size: 15 residues. Germline V CDR1 and CDR2: MDHEN, SYDVKM. Unmatched junction bases numbered 6, after V lost 8 bases and J lost 0 bases. The CDR3 nucleotides read TGTGCCAGCTCGACAGGGGGCCCCTCTAACTATGGCTACACCTTC. This translates into CASSTGGPSNYGYTF.

The CDR3 DNA reads as TGCGCCAGCAGTGACCGGGACAGGGGCGTGGAGACCCAGTACTTC. Amino acids: CASSDRDRGVETQYF. The genes are TRBV10-2 and TRBJ2-5; 10 bases are a match to TRBD1. Germline assignment: CDR1 WSHSY and CDR2 SAAADI. The CDR3 has 15 amino acids. J gave up 5 bases and V 3 bases, and 6 bases lay outside the gene matches.

V and J are TRBV9 and TRBJ2-7, with D perhaps TRBD2 (5 bases). Trimming shortened V by 0 bases and J by 7 bases, and 23 bases separated the two germline ends. From germline, CDR1 is SGDLS and CDR2 YYNGEE. This CDR3 region has 17 residues. CDR3 amino acids: CASSVVKEGGGPREQYF. CDR3 sequence (DNA): TGTGCCAGCAGCGTAGTGAAGGAAGGAGGAGGCCCGCGGGAGCAGTACTTC.

The chain couples TRBV28 to TRBJ1-1; 8 positions agree with TRBD1. CDR1 and CDR2 (germline): MDHEN, SYDVKM. The V and J ends lost 3 bases and 3 bases, in that order; junction bases with no gene match: 3. This CDR3 spans 14 amino acids. The CDR3 sequence is CASSFGQGHTEAFF. In DNA, the CDR3 is TGTGCCAGCAGTTTCGGACAGGGACACACTGAAGCTTTCTTT.

The chain employs TRBV7-2 and TRBJ2-7; tentative D call: TRBD2 (5 bases). Per the germline V gene, CDR1 is SGHTA and CDR2 is FQGNSA. Between the trimmed V and J ends, which lost 5 bases and 0 bases, there was a span of 14 bases. The CDR3 covers 15 residues. In nucleotides, the CDR3 is TGTGCCAGCAGCGGGAGAAGGGATCTCTCCTACGAGCAGTACTTC. Translated: CASSGRRDLSYEQYF.

V usage is TRBV5-1 and J usage is TRBJ2-7, with D tentatively TRBD2 (5 bases). CDR3 size: 13 residues. Trimming took off 0 bases at V and 5 bases at J, with 9 bases between the two ends. Germline V CDR1 and CDR2: SGHRS, YFSETQ. The CDR3 reads CASSLGPRDEQYF. CDR3 in DNA: TGCGCCAGCAGCTTGGGTCCGAGGGACGAGCAGTACTTC.

The chain recombines TRBV7-9 with TRBJ2-5; 7 bases align to TRBD1. Germline assignment: CDR1 SEHNR and CDR2 FQNEAQ (reference sequence). The V segment lost 5 bases and the J segment 14 bases; nucleotides outside the gene matches: 17. The CDR3 covers 14 residues. CDR3 region: CASSLADRTSWIYF. Written as DNA, the CDR3 is TGTGCCAGCAGCCTCGCGGACAGGACGTCTTGGATTTACTTC.